Following are 32 T cell receptor beta chains from one sample sequenced in a study of cytomegalovirus exposure and HLA in healthy donors (dated by TCRdb to 2016 to 2017). Library construction relied on the immunoSEQ multiplex PCR assay. A mixture of 60 forward primers for TCR Vbeta segments and 13 reverse primers for TCR Jbeta segments was used in the multiplex PCR. Not all clones reach the TCRdb copy of this immuneACCESS table, which keeps in-frame sequences only. Checked studies attribute under half of the gap to unresolved V genes and leave the rest unexplained. The sample has about 160,000 clones on record, roughly nine tenths of them singletons. The ten largest clonotypes hold more than 0.7% of the sample. Sequencing input: PBMCs. All receptors derive from a woman in her twenties or thirties in good health and CMV-seronegative.

The rearrangement joins TRBV29-1 to TRBJ2-3, with 9 bases that match TRBD2. The J segment lost 6 bases and the V segment lost 7 bases, leaving 11 bases of the junction unmatched. The CDR3 has 14 residues. Germline lookup yields CDR1 SQVTM and CDR2 ANQGSEA. CDR3 protein: CSAATSGDGDTQYF. The DNA for the CDR3 is TGCAGCGCTGCGACTAGCGGTGACGGGGATACGCAGTATTTT.

The V call is TRBV5-4, the J call TRBJ2-5; possibly TRBD1 for D (5 bases). CDR3 size: 14 residues. V lost 4 bases to trimming and J lost 2 bases, with 12 bases between them. The germline CDR1 and CDR2 sequences are SGHNT and YYREEE (reference sequence). The CDR3: CASSIPGPQETQYF. In DNA, the CDR3 is TGTGCCAGCAGCATCCCAGGGCCGCAAGAGACCCAGTACTTC.

In DNA form, the CDR3 reads TGCGCCAGCAGCTTGGAACTAGCGGGATCATACGAGCAGTACTTC. The encoded protein is CASSLELAGSYEQYF. This chain uses TRBV5-1 with TRBJ2-7; TRBD2 aligns across 10 bases. This CDR3 has 15 amino acids. The V and J ends lost 0 bases and 4 bases, in that order; junction bases with no gene match: 4. Germline-derived CDR1 and CDR2 are SGHRS and YFSETQ.

The gene calls are TRBV27 and TRBJ1-1, with TRBD1 as a possible D gene (5 bases). CDR3 length equals 13 residues. Between the trimmed V and J ends, which lost 3 bases and 4 bases, there was a span of 9 bases. Germline V gene sequence: CDR1 MNHEY, CDR2 SMNVEV (reference sequence). The CDR3 DNA reads TGTGCCAGCAGTTTCGGGGGAATCACTGAAGCTTTCTTT. Its protein is CASSFGGITEAFF.

The chain combines TRBV9 with TRBJ2-7; D perhaps matches TRBD1 (6 bases). V was pared by 4 bases and J by 5 bases, with 19 bases between. The CDR3 length is 15 residues. Per germline, CDR1 SGDLS and CDR2 YYNGEE. The CDR3 DNA reads TGTGCCAGCAGCTCCTTGACTGGGGGCGTAAACGAGCAGTACTTC. It is translated as CASSSLTGGVNEQYF. Combining the CDR3 with reference TRBV9 and TRBJ2-7 gives the whole variable domain DSGVTQTPKHLITATGQRVTLRCSPRSGDLSVYWYQQSLDQGLQFLIQYYNGEERAKGNILERFSAQQFPDLHSELNLSSLELGDSALYFCASSSLTGGVNEQYFGPGTRLTVT.

The chain uses TRBV27 and TRBJ2-1, with D maybe TRBD1 (6 bases). The CDR3 is 14 amino acids. V lost 7 bases and J 7 bases, leaving 17 bases between the germline ends. Germline V gene data show CDR1 as MNHEY and CDR2 as SMNVEV (reference sequence). For the CDR3, the DNA is TGTGCCAGCATATACAGGGTTGGATTAAATGAGCAGTTCTTC. Amino acids: CASIYRVGLNEQFF.

The genes are TRBV27 and TRBJ2-7; a possible D gene is TRBD2 (6 bases). Trimming stripped 6 bases from V and 2 bases from J, with 17 bases between. From germline, CDR1 is MNHEY and CDR2 SMNVEV (reference sequence). The CDR3 spans 15 residues. CDR3 bases: TGTGCCAGCAGGATAAGTAGTGGGGGGACCTACGAGCAGTACTTC. It specifies CASRISSGGTYEQYF.

This chain uses TRBV29-1 with TRBJ2-3; possible D gene TRBD2, 5 bases. With 3 bases removed from V and 5 bases from J, the gap between germline ends came to 9 bases. Germline values: CDR1 SQVTM, CDR2 ANQGSEA. The CDR3 runs to 12 residues. The CDR3 DNA reads as TGCAGCGTTGATCCCGGAGGAGATACGCAGTATTTT. Its translation is CSVDPGGDTQYF.

This chain joins TRBV7-2 and TRBJ1-2, with 7 nucleotides matching TRBD1. The ends lost 8 bases at V and 1 base at J; junction bases unmatched: 10. Germline CDR1 is SGHTA and CDR2 is FQGNSA. The CDR3 consists of 15 residues. CDR3 sequence: CASQFRQGFNYGYTF. The CDR3 nucleotides are TGTGCCAGCCAGTTTCGACAGGGCTTTAACTATGGCTACACCTTC.

The CDR3, as DNA: TGCGCCAGCAGCTCGGACAGGACCTACGAGCAGTACTTC. Amino acids: CASSSDRTYEQYF. The V gene is TRBV5-1, the J gene TRBJ2-7, with 7 bases that match TRBD1. Germline CDR1 SGHRS, CDR2 YFSETQ. Trimming took 3 bases from V and 2 from J; bases not matched to a gene: 2. This CDR3 is 13 amino acids long.

The chain combines TRBV27 with TRBJ2-2, with 11 nucleotides matching TRBD1. With V trimmed by 5 bases and J by 13 bases, 12 bases remained unmatched. The length of the CDR3 is 15 residues. Germline V gene lookup returns CDR1 MNHEY and CDR2 SMNVEV (reference sequence). CDR3 nucleotides: TGTGCCAGCAGTCGGCCCGGGACAGGGGGGGGTCGGCTGTTTTTT. Amino acid sequence: CASSRPGTGGGRLFF.

The DNA for the CDR3 is TGCGCCAGCAGCTTGGGACAGGGGGCCAATCAGCCCCAGCATTTT. Translated, it gives CASSLGQGANQPQHF. The V and J genes are TRBV5-1 and TRBJ1-5; 10 bases align to TRBD1. This CDR3 has 15 residues. Germline assignment: CDR1 SGHRS and CDR2 YFSETQ. The junction had 0 bases not matched to a gene; V was cut back by 0 bases and J by 3 bases.

This chain connects TRBV27 to TRBJ2-5, with 9 bases fitting TRBD1. Trimming removed 0 bases from V and 4 bases from J; junction bases left unmatched: 6. CDR3 length: 16 amino acids. Germline values: CDR1 MNHEY, CDR2 SMNVEV (reference sequence). In DNA form, the CDR3 reads TGTGCCAGCAGTTTATCAAAACAGGGGGCTGGAGAGACCCAGTACTTC. The encoded protein is CASSLSKQGAGETQYF.

The genes are TRBV20-1 and TRBJ2-5; D gene ambiguous. The CDR3 covers 10 residues. Trimming stripped 6 bases from V and 2 bases from J, with 4 bases between. The germline V gene encodes CDR1 DFQATT and CDR2 SNEGSKA (reference sequence). CDR3 protein: CSAAQETQYF. CDR3 nucleotides: TGCAGTGCCGCGCAAGAGACCCAGTACTTC.

The chain combines TRBV7-9 with TRBJ1-1, with D perhaps TRBD1 (6 bases). V lost 10 bases, J lost 4 bases, and 25 bases lay in between. Germline V lookup: CDR1 SEHNR, CDR2 FQNEAQ (reference sequence). This CDR3 comprises 16 residues. The CDR3 region has the DNA TGTGCCATTAGCTCGCTTTCCGGGACAAGTTCCACTGAAGCTTTCTTT. Protein sequence: CAISSLSGTSSTEAFF.

V gene TRBV27 combines with J gene TRBJ2-7, with 7 bases aligning to TRBD2. With 2 bases clipped from V and 3 bases from J, the junction kept 1 base outside the gene matches. The germline gives CDR1 MNHEY, CDR2 SMNVEV (reference sequence). CDR3 length: 13 amino acids. The CDR3 sequence is CASSLAGVYEQYF. CDR3 DNA sequence: TGTGCCAGCAGTTTAGCGGGAGTCTACGAGCAGTACTTC.

The rearrangement joins TRBV12-5 to TRBJ2-2; TRBD1 matches at 8 bases. The V gene end was trimmed by 0 bases and the J gene end by 4 bases; junction bases not matched to a gene: 13. Germline V gives CDR1 LGHNT, CDR2 FRNRAP. The CDR3 runs 19 residues. The CDR3 nucleotides read TGTGCTAGTGGTTTGGTATTGTTCGGCAGGGGGCGAAGCACCGGGGAGCTGTTTTTT. Its translation: CASGLVLFGRGRSTGELFF.

This chain uses TRBV19 with TRBJ1-5; D is possibly TRBD1 (5 bases). The germline gives CDR1 LNHDA, CDR2 SQIVND (reference sequence). The germline V and J ends were trimmed by 0 bases and 3 bases, with 12 bases remaining between them. CDR3 size: 16 residues. The CDR3 DNA follows: TGTGCCAGTAGTATAGAGGGAGCGGGGACCAATCAGCCCCAGCATTTT. It translates to CASSIEGAGTNQPQHF.

This CDR3 is CASSLIFLSGRDHEQYF. For the CDR3, the DNA is TGCGCCAGCAGCTTGATCTTTTTGAGCGGGAGGGACCACGAGCAGTACTTC. This sequence joins TRBV5-1 and TRBJ2-7; 10 bases line up with TRBD2. This CDR3 is 17 amino acids long. With 1 base clipped from V and 5 bases from J, the junction kept 12 bases outside the gene matches. Germline CDR1 is SGHRS and CDR2 is YFSETQ.

V and J are TRBV9 and TRBJ2-7; 8 bases are shared with TRBD1. CDR1 and CDR2 (germline): SGDLS, YYNGEE. This CDR3 contains 15 residues. The V segment lost 3 bases and the J segment 2 bases; nucleotides outside the gene matches: 7. The CDR3 bases are TGTGCCAGCAGCGCAGGTCAGGGGGCTCCCTACGAGCAGTACTTC. Protein: CASSAGQGAPYEQYF.

The V gene is TRBV7-8, the J gene TRBJ1-1; D remains unclear. The CDR3 has 13 amino acids. V was pared by 0 bases and J by 4 bases, with 6 bases between. Per germline, CDR1 SGHVS and CDR2 FQNEAQ. This CDR3 is CASSLAEGTEAFF. CDR3 bases: TGTGCCAGCAGCTTAGCTGAGGGCACTGAAGCTTTCTTT.

This chain uses TRBV6-1 with TRBJ2-7, with D tentatively TRBD1 (5 bases). The CDR3 extends over 14 amino acids. V lost 2 bases, J lost 5 bases, and 13 bases lay in between. Germline loops: CDR1 MNHNS, CDR2 SASEGT. As DNA, the CDR3 is TGTGCCAGCAGTGAAACCGGCAGGGTAAACGAGCAGTACTTC. Its protein is CASSETGRVNEQYF.

This chain uses TRBV11-2 with TRBJ1-1; 7 nucleotides agree with TRBD1. V trimming: 5 bases; J trimming: 4 bases; junction bases outside the gene matches: 7. The CDR3 extends over 14 amino acids. Germline assignment: CDR1 SGHAT and CDR2 FQNNGV. CDR3 bases: TGTGCCAGCAGCCCTATCAGGGGGAGCACTGAAGCTTTCTTT. Its translation: CASSPIRGSTEAFF. The full variable domain, its missing parts supplied by reference TRBV11-2 and TRBJ1-1, is EAGVAQSPRYKIIEKRQSVAFWCNPISGHATLYWYQQILGQGPKLLIQFQNNGVVDDSQLPKDRFSAERLKGVDSTLKIQPAKLEDSAVYLCASSPIRGSTEAFFGQGTRLTVV.

The chain employs TRBV5-1 and TRBJ1-6; 7 bases agree with TRBD1. This CDR3 is built from 15 residues. Germline V gene sequence: CDR1 SGHRS, CDR2 YFSETQ. V was pared by 4 bases and J by 4 bases, with 5 bases of the junction left unmatched. In DNA form, the CDR3 reads TGCGCCAGCAGCCTGACAGGGAAGTATAATTCACCCCTCCACTTT. Encoded protein: CASSLTGKYNSPLHF.

J is TRBJ2-7 and V is TRBV6-1; tentative D call: TRBD1 (6 bases). Trimming removed 6 bases from V and 3 bases from J, with 9 bases in between. This CDR3 is 12 amino acids long. CDR1 MNHNS and CDR2 SASEGT come from the germline V gene. CDR3 loop: CASRTGFYEQYF. The CDR3 DNA is TGTGCCAGCAGGACAGGATTCTACGAGCAGTACTTC.

The chain employs TRBV15 and TRBJ1-4; D not resolved. Trimming stripped 1 base from V and 5 bases from J, with 5 bases between. This CDR3 region has 13 residues. The germline gives CDR1 LNHNV, CDR2 YYDKDF (reference sequence). The DNA for the CDR3 is TGTGCCACCAGCAGAGCACAGAATGAAAAACTGTTTTTT. It encodes CATSRAQNEKLFF.

This clone was found once. The rearrangement links TRBV5-4 to TRBJ2-3; 11 positions agree with TRBD1. Germline values: CDR1 SGHNT, CDR2 YYREEE (reference sequence). V was pared by 4 bases and J by 7 bases, with 14 bases of the junction left unmatched. This CDR3 has 17 residues. CDR3: CASSQGGTGGAGYTQYF. For the CDR3, the DNA is TGTGCCAGCAGCCAGGGAGGGACAGGGGGTGCTGGGTATACGCAGTATTTT.

The genes are TRBV6-6 and TRBJ2-5, with 7 bases that match TRBD1. CDR3 length equals 14 residues. Looked up from germline, CDR1 is MNHNY and CDR2 is SVGAGI (reference sequence). V dropped 6 bases and J dropped 2; count of bases not matched to a gene: 6. The CDR3 spells CASRRGQNQETQYF. CDR3 bases: TGTGCCAGCAGAAGGGGACAGAATCAAGAGACCCAGTACTTC.

V usage is TRBV7-2 and J usage is TRBJ2-1, with D possibly being TRBD1 (5 bases). CDR3 size: 13 residues. Germline V gives CDR1 SGHTA, CDR2 FQGNSA. Trimming shortened V by 5 bases and J by 4 bases, and 9 bases separated the two germline ends. The CDR3 DNA sequence: TGTGCCAGCAGCAAGACAGATTACAATGAGCAGTTCTTC. This gives the protein CASSKTDYNEQFF.

The genes are TRBV19 and TRBJ2-7, with D possibly TRBD2 on 5 matching bases. CDR3 length: 14 residues. The germline V and J ends were trimmed by 3 bases and 0 bases, with 9 bases remaining between them. Per the germline V gene, CDR1 is LNHDA and CDR2 is SQIVND (reference sequence). CDR3 bases: TGTGCCAGTAGTATGTCGGGAAGCTCCTACGAGCAGTACTTC. Its protein product is CASSMSGSSYEQYF.

This clone was counted a few times. V is TRBV5-1 and J is TRBJ1-6; 7 bases map to TRBD1. The CDR3 loop spans 14 amino acids. Germline CDR1 SGHRS, CDR2 YFSETQ. Trimming cost V 4 bases and J 7 bases; bases outside gene matches: 5. CDR3 in DNA: TGCGCCAGCAGCCCGGGACAGCCGAATTCACCCCTCCACTTT. Its translation: CASSPGQPNSPLHF.

This clone was found once. The final CDR3 position lacks the conserved phenylalanine or tryptophan, pointing to a likely read error. The chain recombines TRBV18 with TRBJ1-5; no clear D. The CDR3 is 15 amino acids. V gave up 3 bases and J gave up 4 bases, with 13 bases separating them. Per the germline V gene, CDR1 is KGHSH and CDR2 is LQKENI. The CDR3 protein is CASSPQDGGNQPQHV. CDR3 bases: TGTGCCAGCTCACCCCAGGACGGAGGAAATCAGCCCCAGCATGTT.